The T cell receptor beta chain described here comes from a study of blood T cell repertoires in COVID-19. At the level of the study: Samples of COVID-19 (acute and convalescent) were obtained from the United States, Italy and Spain. T cells, B-cell-depleted T cells, or PBMCs supplied cDNA or gDNA.

The CDR3 extends over 14 amino acids. Trimming cost V 3 bases and J 7 bases, with 13 bases left between them. Germline CDR1 SNHLY, CDR2 FYNNEI. It was during active infection that Seattle patients were enrolled and then longitudinally followed. The data were produced by immunoSEQ multiplex PCR, yet TCRdb's version contains in-frame clones alone and is incomplete. The data show about 170,000 clones, with around 85% seen just once and approximately 7% held by the top ten. Sequencing was performed on peripheral blood. J is TRBJ1-5 and V is TRBV2; tentatively, D is TRBD1 (6 bases). This clonotype was obtained from an elderly man with COVID-19, enrolled during active disease. The CDR3 is CASSEDRTNQPQHF. In DNA, the CDR3 is TGTGCCAGCAGTGAGGACAGAACCAACCAGCCCCAGCATTTT. Complete variable domain (other parts from reference TRBV2 and TRBJ1-5): EPEVTQTPSHQVTQMGQEVILRCVPISNHLYFYWYRQILGQKVEFLVSFYNNEISEKSEIFDDQFSVERPDGSNFTLKIRSTKLEDSAMYFCASSEDRTNQPQHFGDGTRLSIL.